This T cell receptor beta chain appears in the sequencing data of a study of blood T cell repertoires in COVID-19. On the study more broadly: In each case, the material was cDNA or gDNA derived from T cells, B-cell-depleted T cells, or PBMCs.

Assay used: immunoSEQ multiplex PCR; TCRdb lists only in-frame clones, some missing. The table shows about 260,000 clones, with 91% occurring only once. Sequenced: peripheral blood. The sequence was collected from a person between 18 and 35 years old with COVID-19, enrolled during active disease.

The CDR3 loop reads CASSLAPGQIDGYTF. The CDR3 nucleotides are TGCGCCAGCAGCTTGGCTCCAGGCCAAATTGATGGCTACACCTTC. The chain carries TRBV5-1 and TRBJ1-2; D gene uncertain. The CDR3 is 15 amino acids. V gave up 0 bases and J gave up 6 bases, with 15 bases separating them. CDR1 and CDR2 (germline): SGHRS, YFSETQ.